The clone carrying this T cell receptor beta chain was recorded at least ten times. Its antigen remains unknown. The length of the CDR3 is 15 residues. Between the trimmed V and J ends, which lost 0 bases and 2 bases, there was a span of 10 bases. Germline V CDR1 and CDR2: SGHAT, FQNNGV. Staff drew ten milliliters of peripheral blood from each donor. Isolation yielded PBMCs, at least 6.5 million per sample, in every case. The entry originates in a study of blood T cells in healthy people across ages. Combining a sample-barcoded 5' primer with a J-beta primer mix, a second PCR ran for roughly 6 to 12 cycles. TCRdb fed the 5' RACE reads into MiXCR, producing one record per CDR3 protein. The data show about 1 million distinct CDR3 sequences, 40% to 55% seen once. Notes on the study in general: CMV status of donors was not determined, possibly confounding expanded clonotype changes.

This chain uses TRBV11-2 with TRBJ2-5, with D unclear. The sequence derives from a woman aged 60-75 years in good health. Sequencing used blood. CDR3 sequence (DNA): TGTGCCAGCAGCTTAGATAGGGCTACTCAAGAGACCCAGTACTTC. Protein product: CASSLDRATQETQYF. The full variable domain, completed using reference TRBV11-2 and TRBJ2-5, is EAGVAQSPRYKIIEKRQSVAFWCNPISGHATLYWYQQILGQGPKLLIQFQNNGVVDDSQLPKDRFSAERLKGVDSTLKIQPAKLEDSAVYLCASSLDRATQETQYFGPGTRLLVL.